The T cell receptor (beta chain) under discussion was sequenced for a study of tumor-infiltrating lymphocytes in primary liver carcinoma. For the study at large: Roughly 3.5 to 7.13 million productive TCRbeta reads were obtained per sample, with similar numbers across tissue types.

The ends lost 4 bases at V and 8 bases at J; junction bases unmatched: 13. The germline CDR1 and CDR2 sequences are MDHEN and SYDVKM. The CDR3 has 16 amino acids. In regard to this clonotype: Its target is unknown.

Extraction also yielded germline DNA, while blood RNA was obtained from unsorted whole blood. With 400 to 550 ng total RNA as template and a constant-region primer, TCR beta cDNA was made. Three-round nested multiplex PCR performed with slightly modified ARM-PCR produced the TCR beta libraries. TRBV1-TRBV30 forward primers and a C-beta reverse primer were used in the first two PCR rounds, which each ran for about 10 cycles. TCRdb analysed the multiplex PCR reads with MiXCR anew, one entry per CDR3 protein. The table shows 300,000 to 400,000 distinct CDR3 sequences, with approximately 60% occurring only once. Study-wide results and limits: Unsorted bulk sampling ruled out any CD4+ versus CD8+ repertoire comparison.

This chain connects TRBV28 to TRBJ1-2, with 10 bases that match TRBD1. The sequence came from a man aged 35 to 55 with primary liver carcinoma and hepatitis B virus infection. Sample: peripheral blood. The CDR3 sequence: CASSSGDRGRSKGYTF. The CDR3 nucleotides read TGTGCCAGCAGTTCTGGCGACAGGGGGCGTTCGAAGGGCTACACCTTC.